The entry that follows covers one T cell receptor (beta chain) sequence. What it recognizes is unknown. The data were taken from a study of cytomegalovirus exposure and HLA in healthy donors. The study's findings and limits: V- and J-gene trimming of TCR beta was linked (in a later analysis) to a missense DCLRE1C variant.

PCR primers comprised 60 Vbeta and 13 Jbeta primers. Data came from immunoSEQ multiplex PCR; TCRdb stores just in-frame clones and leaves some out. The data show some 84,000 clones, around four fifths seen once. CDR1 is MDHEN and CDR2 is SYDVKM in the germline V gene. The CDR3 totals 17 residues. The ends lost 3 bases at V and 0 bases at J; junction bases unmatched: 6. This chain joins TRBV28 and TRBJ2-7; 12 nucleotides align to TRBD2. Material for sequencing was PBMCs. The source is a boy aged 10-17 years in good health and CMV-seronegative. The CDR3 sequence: CASSFRLAGASSYEQYF. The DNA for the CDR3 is TGTGCCAGCAGTTTTCGACTAGCGGGAGCCAGCTCCTACGAGCAGTACTTC.